The 17 T cell receptor beta chains reported below all come from one sample, sequenced in a study of CD8 T cells in ankylosing spondylitis. TCRdb reanalysed the 5' RACE reads using MiXCR and keeps one entry per CDR3 protein. The table has a few hundred thousand distinct CDR3 sequences, over 15% seen once. The specimen was blood, either unsorted or a sorted T cell fraction (not recorded which). These TCRs come from a male donor with ankylosing spondylitis or in good health (not recorded which).

This clonotype was recorded a few times. The chain links TRBV12-3 or TRBV12-4 to TRBJ2-1; D not certain. CDR3 length: 15 residues. V was trimmed by 1 base and J by 7 bases, leaving 14 bases between them. The CDR3 sequence is CASSLGPILENEQFF. As DNA, the CDR3 is TGTGCCAGCAGTTTAGGCCCTATCCTGGAGAATGAGCAGTTCTTC.

V usage is TRBV6-6 and J usage is TRBJ2-7; the D gene is possibly TRBD2 (6 bases). Germline V gene data show CDR1 as MNHNY and CDR2 as SVGAGI (reference sequence). V shed 2 bases and J shed 7 bases, with 12 bases lying between them. The length of the CDR3 is 13 residues. The CDR3 sequence: CASSYSSGWEQYF. DNA of the CDR3: TGTGCCAGCAGTTACAGCAGCGGGTGGGAGCAGTACTTC.

The chain has TRBV25-1 and TRBJ2-1; TRBD1 matches 10 bases. CDR1 is MGHDK, CDR2 SYGVNS, per germline. The CDR3 loop spans 15 amino acids. V lost 5 bases, J lost 4 bases, and 5 bases stayed unmatched. CDR3 DNA sequence: TGTGCCAGCAGTCTACTGGGACAGGGGTACAATGAGCAGTTCTTC. Translation: CASSLLGQGYNEQFF.

This chain uses TRBV29-1 with TRBJ2-1; D could derive from TRBD1 or TRBD2 (5 bases each). Germline loops: CDR1 SQVTM, CDR2 ANQGSEA. The CDR3 is 14 residues long. V lost 1 base to trimming and J lost 5 bases, with 12 bases between them. In DNA, the CDR3 is TGCAGCGTTGAAGGGTCTGGGGGAGACAATGAGCAGTTCTTC. Protein: CSVEGSGGDNEQFF.

The chain has TRBV29-1 and TRBJ1-3; TRBD1 is a possible D gene (5 bases). CDR1 is SQVTM, CDR2 ANQGSEA, per germline. The CDR3 extends over 12 amino acids. The V and J ends lost 7 bases and 0 bases respectively, with 7 bases between them. CDR3 DNA: TGCAGCGCCGGGGCCTCTGGAAACACCATATATTTT. Translating it yields CSAGASGNTIYF.

This clonotype appeared many times. The chain carries TRBV4-1 and TRBJ2-5; D ambiguous. Germline-derived CDR1 and CDR2 are MGHRA and YSYEKL. This CDR3 spans 14 amino acids. V was cut by 0 bases and J by 3 bases, with 8 bases left in between. CDR3 region: CASSQEGLEETQYF. The DNA of the CDR3 is TGCGCCAGCAGCCAAGAAGGTCTGGAAGAGACCCAGTACTTC.

This clonotype appeared a few times. The rearrangement uses TRBV27 and TRBJ2-2; D is uncertain. This CDR3 comprises 13 residues. Germline CDR1 is MNHEY and CDR2 is SMNVEV (reference sequence). Trimming took 5 bases from V and 2 from J, leaving 6 bases between them. The CDR3 region is CASSAFNTGELFF. The CDR3 DNA reads TGTGCCAGCAGTGCCTTTAACACCGGGGAGCTGTTTTTT.

This clonotype turned up a few times. This chain connects TRBV20-1 to TRBJ2-1; D may be TRBD2 (5 bases). CDR1 DFQATT and CDR2 SNEGSKA come from the germline V gene (reference sequence). V lost 6 bases, J lost 5 bases, and 14 bases lay in between. The CDR3 has 13 residues. In nucleotides, the CDR3 is TGCAGTGCCACAGACCTAGCCCACAATGAGCAGTTCTTC. This gives the protein CSATDLAHNEQFF.

The genes are TRBV11-2 and TRBJ2-5; the match to TRBD2 covers 7 bases. V was clipped by 6 bases and J by 3 bases; unmatched bases: 13. The germline gives CDR1 SGHAT, CDR2 FQNNGV. The CDR3 is made up of 16 amino acids. DNA for the CDR3: TGTGCCAGCAGGCCAGGAGGGAGGGGCAGAGAAGAGACCCAGTACTTC. Translating it yields CASRPGGRGREETQYF.

The chain uses TRBV7-8 and TRBJ2-5; D unclear. Germline V CDR1 and CDR2: SGHVS, FQNEAQ. Trimming shortened V by 1 base and J by 0 bases, and 12 bases separated the two germline ends. This CDR3 spans 16 amino acids. The CDR3 loop is CASSLGAGSYQETQYF. CDR3 DNA: TGTGCCAGCAGCTTAGGGGCCGGTAGCTACCAAGAGACCCAGTACTTC.

This sequence joins TRBV4-1 and TRBJ2-7, with D unresolved. Germline V gene lookup returns CDR1 MGHRA and CDR2 YSYEKL. The V end lost 1 base, the J end lost 7 bases, and 11 bases lay between the germline ends. This CDR3 is 13 amino acids long. The CDR3 sequence is CASSQAQLGEQYF. The CDR3 nucleotides are TGCGCCAGCAGCCAAGCCCAGCTGGGGGAGCAGTACTTC.

This clonotype has just a few counts. This rearrangement joins TRBV29-1 to TRBJ2-1; 7 positions agree with TRBD1. V dropped 1 base and J dropped 8; count of bases not matched to a gene: 5. The CDR3 is made up of 13 amino acids. Germline V gene data show CDR1 as SQVTM and CDR2 as ANQGSEA. The CDR3 DNA is TGCAGCGTTGAAGTATACAGGGGATATGAGCAGTTCTTC. Translation: CSVEVYRGYEQFF.

This sequence joins TRBV29-1 and TRBJ2-3, with D maybe TRBD2 (5 bases). The CDR3 runs 12 residues. Germline assignment: CDR1 SQVTM and CDR2 ANQGSEA. Trimming took 6 bases from V and 4 from J, leaving 11 bases between them. As DNA, the CDR3 is TGCAGCGTAATAGGACTGGCAGATACGCAGTATTTT. Translated, it gives CSVIGLADTQYF.

In its sample, this clonotype was seen a few times. The chain uses TRBV7-9 and TRBJ2-5, with D maybe TRBD2 (5 bases). With 0 bases removed from V and 2 bases from J, the gap between germline ends came to 10 bases. The CDR3 is 15 residues long. Per the germline V gene, CDR1 is SEHNR and CDR2 is FQNEAQ (reference sequence). In DNA, the CDR3 is TGTGCCAGCAGCTTAGCGCTAGGGAGTCAAGAGACCCAGTACTTC. Amino acid sequence: CASSLALGSQETQYF.

The V call is TRBV19, the J call TRBJ2-7, with D perhaps TRBD1 or TRBD2 (5 bases each). The CDR3 contains 14 residues. Per the germline V gene, CDR1 is LNHDA and CDR2 is SQIVND (reference sequence). The ends were cut back, 8 bases at V and 0 bases at J, with 14 bases in the middle. CDR3 protein: CASSWDLRSYEQYF. For the CDR3, the DNA is TGTGCCAGTTCATGGGACCTCCGCTCCTACGAGCAGTACTTC.

This clonotype has just a few counts. The chain is built from TRBV4-1 and TRBJ2-7; 10 bases fit TRBD2. Trimming took 3 bases from V and 3 from J; bases not matched to a gene: 14. Germline V gene sequence: CDR1 MGHRA, CDR2 YSYEKL. There are 18 residues in the CDR3. CDR3 DNA sequence: TGCGCCAGCAGCCAGCGGAAGATGGGGCTAGCGGGAGTCTACGAGCAGTACTTC. This translates into CASSQRKMGLAGVYEQYF.

This clonotype came up many times. The chain links TRBV13 to TRBJ2-2; D unclear. Trimming removed 11 bases at V and 7 bases at J, with 14 bases between. Looked up from germline, CDR1 is PRHDT and CDR2 is FYEKMQ (reference sequence). This CDR3 spans 12 amino acids. The CDR3 protein is CASTTQNGELFF. The CDR3 nucleotides are TGTGCCTCCACCACACAAAACGGGGAGCTGTTTTTT. The whole variable domain, remainder taken from reference TRBV13 and TRBJ2-2, is AAGVIQSPRHLIKEKRETATLKCYPIPRHDTVYWYQQGPGQDPQFLISFYEKMQSDKGSIPDRFSAQQFSDYHSELNMSSLELGDSALYFCASTTQNGELFFGEGSRLTVL.